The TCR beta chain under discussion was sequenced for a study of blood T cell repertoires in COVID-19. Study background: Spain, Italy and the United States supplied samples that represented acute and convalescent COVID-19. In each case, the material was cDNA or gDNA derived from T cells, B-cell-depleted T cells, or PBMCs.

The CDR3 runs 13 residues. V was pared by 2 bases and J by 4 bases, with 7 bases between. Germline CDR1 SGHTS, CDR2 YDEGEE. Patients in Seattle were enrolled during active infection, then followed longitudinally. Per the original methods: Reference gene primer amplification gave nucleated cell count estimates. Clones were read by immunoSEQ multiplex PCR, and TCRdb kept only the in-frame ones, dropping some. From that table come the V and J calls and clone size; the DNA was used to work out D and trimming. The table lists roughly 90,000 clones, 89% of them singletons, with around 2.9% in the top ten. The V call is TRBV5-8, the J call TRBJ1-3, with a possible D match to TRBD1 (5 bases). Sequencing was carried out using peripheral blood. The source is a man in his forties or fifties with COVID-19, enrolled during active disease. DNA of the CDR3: TGTGCCAGCAGCTTTGACAGCGGAAACACCATATATTTT. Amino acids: CASSFDSGNTIYF.